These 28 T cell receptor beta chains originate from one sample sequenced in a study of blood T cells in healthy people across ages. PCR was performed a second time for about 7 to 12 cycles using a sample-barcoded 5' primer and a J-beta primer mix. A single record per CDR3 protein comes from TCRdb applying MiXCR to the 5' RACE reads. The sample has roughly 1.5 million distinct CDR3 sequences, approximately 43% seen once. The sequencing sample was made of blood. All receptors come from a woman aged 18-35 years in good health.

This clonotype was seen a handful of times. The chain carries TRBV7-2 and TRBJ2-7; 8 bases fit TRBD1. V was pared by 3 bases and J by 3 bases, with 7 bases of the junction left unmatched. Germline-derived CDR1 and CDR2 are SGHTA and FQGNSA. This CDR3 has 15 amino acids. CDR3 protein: CASSFYRTGYYEQYF. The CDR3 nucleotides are TGTGCCAGCAGCTTCTACAGGACAGGGTACTACGAGCAGTACTTC.

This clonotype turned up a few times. The CDR3: CASLRGSSYNSPLHF. The CDR3 DNA reads as TGTGCCAGCTTGCGGGGTTCCTCCTATAATTCACCCCTCCACTTT. The V and J genes are TRBV2 and TRBJ1-6; D is unclear. V was trimmed by 8 bases and J by 0 bases, leaving 11 bases between them. This CDR3 is built from 15 residues. Germline assignment: CDR1 SNHLY and CDR2 FYNNEI.

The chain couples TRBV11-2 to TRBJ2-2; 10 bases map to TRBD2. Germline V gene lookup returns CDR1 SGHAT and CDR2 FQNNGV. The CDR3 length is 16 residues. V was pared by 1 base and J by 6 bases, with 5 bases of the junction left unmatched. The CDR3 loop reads CASSLGSGLAPGELFF. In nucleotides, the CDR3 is TGTGCCAGCAGCTTAGGATCGGGACTAGCGCCCGGGGAGCTGTTTTTT.

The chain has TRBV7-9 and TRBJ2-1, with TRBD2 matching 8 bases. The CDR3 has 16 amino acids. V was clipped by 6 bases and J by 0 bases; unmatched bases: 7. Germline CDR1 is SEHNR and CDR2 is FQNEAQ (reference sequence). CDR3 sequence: CASSWQRGSSYNEQFF. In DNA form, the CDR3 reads TGTGCCAGCAGTTGGCAGCGGGGGAGCTCCTACAATGAGCAGTTCTTC.

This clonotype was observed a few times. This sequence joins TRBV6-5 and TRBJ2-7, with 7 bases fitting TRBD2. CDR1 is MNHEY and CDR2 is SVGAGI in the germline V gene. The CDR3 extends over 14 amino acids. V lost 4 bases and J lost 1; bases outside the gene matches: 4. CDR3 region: CASSFLGGSYEQYF. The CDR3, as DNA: TGTGCCAGCAGTTTTTTGGGGGGGTCCTACGAGCAGTACTTC.

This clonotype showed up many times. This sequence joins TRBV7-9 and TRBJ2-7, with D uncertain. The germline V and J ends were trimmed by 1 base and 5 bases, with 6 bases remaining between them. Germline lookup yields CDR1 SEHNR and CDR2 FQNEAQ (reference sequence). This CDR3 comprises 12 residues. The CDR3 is CASSLGTNEQYF. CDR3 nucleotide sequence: TGTGCCAGCAGCTTAGGGACGAACGAGCAGTACTTC.

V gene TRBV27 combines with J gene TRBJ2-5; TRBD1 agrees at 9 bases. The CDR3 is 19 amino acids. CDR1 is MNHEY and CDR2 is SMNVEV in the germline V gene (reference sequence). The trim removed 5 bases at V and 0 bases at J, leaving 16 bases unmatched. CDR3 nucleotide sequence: TGTGCCAGCAGTCCCCCCGGGGACAGGGTAGGGTCAAACCAAGAGACCCAGTACTTC. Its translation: CASSPPGDRVGSNQETQYF.

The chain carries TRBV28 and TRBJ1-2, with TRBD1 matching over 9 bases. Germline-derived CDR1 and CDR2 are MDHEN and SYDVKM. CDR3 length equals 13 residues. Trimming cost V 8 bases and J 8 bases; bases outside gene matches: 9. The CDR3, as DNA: TGTGCCAGCTGTCCGGGACAGGGAGACGGCTACACCTTC. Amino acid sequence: CASCPGQGDGYTF.

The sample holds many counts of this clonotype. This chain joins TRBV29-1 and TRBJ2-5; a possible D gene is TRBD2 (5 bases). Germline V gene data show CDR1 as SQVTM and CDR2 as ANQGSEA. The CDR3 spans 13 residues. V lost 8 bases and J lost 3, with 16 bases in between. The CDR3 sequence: CSSQLRVKETQYF. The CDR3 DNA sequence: TGCAGCAGTCAGTTGCGGGTAAAAGAGACCCAGTACTTC.

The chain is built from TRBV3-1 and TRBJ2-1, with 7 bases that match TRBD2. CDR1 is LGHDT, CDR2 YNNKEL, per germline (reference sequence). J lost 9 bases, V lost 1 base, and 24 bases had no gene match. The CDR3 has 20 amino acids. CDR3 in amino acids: CASSQVHGRGGGSDLGEQFF. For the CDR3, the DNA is TGTGCCAGCAGCCAAGTCCATGGTCGGGGTGGCGGGAGCGACCTCGGTGAGCAGTTCTTC.

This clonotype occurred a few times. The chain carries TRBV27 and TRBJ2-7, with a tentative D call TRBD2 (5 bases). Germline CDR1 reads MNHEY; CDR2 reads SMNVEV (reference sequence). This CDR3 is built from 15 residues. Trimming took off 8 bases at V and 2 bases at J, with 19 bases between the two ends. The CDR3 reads CASRRATGPPYEQYF. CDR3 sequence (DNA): TGTGCCAGCCGGCGGGCAACGGGTCCTCCCTACGAGCAGTACTTC.

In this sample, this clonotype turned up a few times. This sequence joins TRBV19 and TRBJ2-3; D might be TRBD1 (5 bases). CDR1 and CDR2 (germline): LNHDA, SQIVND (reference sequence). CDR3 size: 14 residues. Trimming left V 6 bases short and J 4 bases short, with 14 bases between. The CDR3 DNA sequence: TGTGCCAGTAGAGGCCGATCCAGGGCAGATACGCAGTATTTT. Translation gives CASRGRSRADTQYF.

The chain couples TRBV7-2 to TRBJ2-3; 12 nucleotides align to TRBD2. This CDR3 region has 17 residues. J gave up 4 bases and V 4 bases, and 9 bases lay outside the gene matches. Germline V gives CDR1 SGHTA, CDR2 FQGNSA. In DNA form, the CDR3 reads TGTGCCAGCAGCTCCGGACTAGCGGGAACTACAGCAGATACGCAGTATTTT. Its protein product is CASSSGLAGTTADTQYF.

CDR3 protein: CASSTLGGAKNIQYF. CDR3 in DNA: TGTGCCAGCAGTACCTTGGGGGGGGCCAAAAACATTCAGTACTTC. This chain connects TRBV27 to TRBJ2-4, with 7 nucleotides matching TRBD2. V was pared by 5 bases and J by 1 base, with 5 bases of the junction left unmatched. CDR1 MNHEY and CDR2 SMNVEV come from the germline V gene (reference sequence). The CDR3 sequence is 15 residues long.

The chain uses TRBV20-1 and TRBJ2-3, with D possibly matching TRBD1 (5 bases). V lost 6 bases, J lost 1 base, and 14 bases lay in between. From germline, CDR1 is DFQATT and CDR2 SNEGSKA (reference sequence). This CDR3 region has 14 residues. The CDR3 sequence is CSAKQGRGTDTQYF. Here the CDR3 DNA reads TGCAGTGCGAAGCAGGGAAGGGGCACAGATACGCAGTATTTT.

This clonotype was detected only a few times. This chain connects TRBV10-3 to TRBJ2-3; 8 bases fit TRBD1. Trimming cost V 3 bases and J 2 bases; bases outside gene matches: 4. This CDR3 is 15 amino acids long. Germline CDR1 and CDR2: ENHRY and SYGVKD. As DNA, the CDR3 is TGTGCCATCAGTGATCCAGGGGGCCCCACAGATACGCAGTATTTT. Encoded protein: CAISDPGGPTDTQYF.

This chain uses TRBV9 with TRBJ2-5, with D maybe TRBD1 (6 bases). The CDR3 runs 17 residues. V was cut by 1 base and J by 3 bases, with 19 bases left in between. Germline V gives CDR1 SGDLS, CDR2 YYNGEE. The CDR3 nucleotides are TGTGCCAGCAGCGTATCCACAGGCTGGGGGCCTAAAGAGACCCAGTACTTC. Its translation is CASSVSTGWGPKETQYF.

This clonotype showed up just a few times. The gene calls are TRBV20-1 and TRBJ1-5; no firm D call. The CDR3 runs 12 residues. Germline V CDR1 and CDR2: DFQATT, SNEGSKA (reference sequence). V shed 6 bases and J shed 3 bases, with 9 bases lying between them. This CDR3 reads CSAGQYNQPQHF. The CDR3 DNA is TGCAGTGCAGGGCAGTACAATCAGCCCCAGCATTTT.

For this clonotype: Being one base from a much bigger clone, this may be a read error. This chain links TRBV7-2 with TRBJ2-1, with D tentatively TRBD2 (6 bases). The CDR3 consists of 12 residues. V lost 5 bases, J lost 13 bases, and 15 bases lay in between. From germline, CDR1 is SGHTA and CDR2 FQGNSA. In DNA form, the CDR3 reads TGTGCCAGCAGCGACGGGGGACTCGATCAGTTCTTC. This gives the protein CASSDGGLDQFF.

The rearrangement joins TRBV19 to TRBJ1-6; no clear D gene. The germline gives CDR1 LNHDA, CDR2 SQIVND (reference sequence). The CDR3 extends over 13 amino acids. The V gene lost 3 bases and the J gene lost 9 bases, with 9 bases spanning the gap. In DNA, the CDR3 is TGTGCCAGTAGTATCGGCCTTAGTTCACCCCTCCACTTT. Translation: CASSIGLSSPLHF.

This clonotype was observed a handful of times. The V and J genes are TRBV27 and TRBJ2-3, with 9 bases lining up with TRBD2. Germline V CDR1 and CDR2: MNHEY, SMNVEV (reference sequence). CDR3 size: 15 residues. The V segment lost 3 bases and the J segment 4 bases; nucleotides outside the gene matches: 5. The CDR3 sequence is CASSFDSGRADTQYF. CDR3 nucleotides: TGTGCCAGCAGTTTTGATAGCGGGAGAGCAGATACGCAGTATTTT.

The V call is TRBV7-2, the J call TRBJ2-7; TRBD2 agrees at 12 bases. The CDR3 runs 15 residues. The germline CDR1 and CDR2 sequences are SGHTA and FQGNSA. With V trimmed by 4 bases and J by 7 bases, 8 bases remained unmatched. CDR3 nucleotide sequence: TGTGCCAGCAGCTCAAAGACTAGCGGGAGCCGGGAGCAGTACTTC. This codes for CASSSKTSGSREQYF.

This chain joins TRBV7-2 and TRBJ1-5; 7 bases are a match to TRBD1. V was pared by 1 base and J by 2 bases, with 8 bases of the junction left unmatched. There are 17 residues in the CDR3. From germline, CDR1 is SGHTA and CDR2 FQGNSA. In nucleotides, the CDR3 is TGTGCCAGCAGCTTAGTGAGGATAGGGGGCCGCAATCAGCCCCAGCATTTT. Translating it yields CASSLVRIGGRNQPQHF.

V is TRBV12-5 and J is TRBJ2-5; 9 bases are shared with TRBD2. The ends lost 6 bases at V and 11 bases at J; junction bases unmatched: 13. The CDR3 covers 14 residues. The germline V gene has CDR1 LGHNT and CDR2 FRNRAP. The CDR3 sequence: CASGREGSYNEQYF. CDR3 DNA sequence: TGTGCTAGTGGGCGGGAGGGATCCTACAATGAGCAGTACTTC.

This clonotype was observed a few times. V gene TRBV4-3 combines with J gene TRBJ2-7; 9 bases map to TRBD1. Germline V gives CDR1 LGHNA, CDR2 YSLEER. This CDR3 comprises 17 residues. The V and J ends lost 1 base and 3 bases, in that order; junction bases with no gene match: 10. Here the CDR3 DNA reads TGCGCCAGCAGCCAAGTTAGGATAGGACAGGGGAACTACGAGCAGTACTTC. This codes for CASSQVRIGQGNYEQYF.

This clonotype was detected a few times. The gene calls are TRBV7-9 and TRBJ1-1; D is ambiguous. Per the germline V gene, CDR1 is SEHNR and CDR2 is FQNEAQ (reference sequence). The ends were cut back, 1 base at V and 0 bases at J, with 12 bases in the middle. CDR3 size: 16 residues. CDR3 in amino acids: CASSLVVMGMNTEAFF. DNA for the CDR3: TGTGCCAGCAGCTTAGTGGTAATGGGAATGAACACTGAAGCTTTCTTT.

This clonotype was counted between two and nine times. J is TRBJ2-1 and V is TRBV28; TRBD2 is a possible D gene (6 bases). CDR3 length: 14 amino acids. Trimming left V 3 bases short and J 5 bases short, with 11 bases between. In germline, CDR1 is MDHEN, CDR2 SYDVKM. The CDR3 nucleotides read TGTGCCAGCAGTTTCCGGGGGTTCAACAATGAGCAGTTCTTC. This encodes CASSFRGFNNEQFF.

DNA for the CDR3: TGTGCCAGCAGCCCGAAGGTTCAGGGGGCTTTCGAGCAGTACTTC. This encodes CASSPKVQGAFEQYF. The chain carries TRBV7-9 and TRBJ2-7; 8 positions match TRBD1. CDR1 SEHNR and CDR2 FQNEAQ come from the germline V gene (reference sequence). V gave up 5 bases and J gave up 6 bases; unmatched junction bases: 12. The CDR3 loop spans 15 amino acids. The full variable domain, rest sourced from reference TRBV7-9 and TRBJ2-7, is DTGVSQNPRHKITKRGQNVTFRCDPISEHNRLYWYRQTLGQGPEFLTYFQNEAQLEKSRLLSDRFSAERPKGSFSTLEIQRTEQGDSAMYLCASSPKVQGAFEQYFGPGTRLTVT.